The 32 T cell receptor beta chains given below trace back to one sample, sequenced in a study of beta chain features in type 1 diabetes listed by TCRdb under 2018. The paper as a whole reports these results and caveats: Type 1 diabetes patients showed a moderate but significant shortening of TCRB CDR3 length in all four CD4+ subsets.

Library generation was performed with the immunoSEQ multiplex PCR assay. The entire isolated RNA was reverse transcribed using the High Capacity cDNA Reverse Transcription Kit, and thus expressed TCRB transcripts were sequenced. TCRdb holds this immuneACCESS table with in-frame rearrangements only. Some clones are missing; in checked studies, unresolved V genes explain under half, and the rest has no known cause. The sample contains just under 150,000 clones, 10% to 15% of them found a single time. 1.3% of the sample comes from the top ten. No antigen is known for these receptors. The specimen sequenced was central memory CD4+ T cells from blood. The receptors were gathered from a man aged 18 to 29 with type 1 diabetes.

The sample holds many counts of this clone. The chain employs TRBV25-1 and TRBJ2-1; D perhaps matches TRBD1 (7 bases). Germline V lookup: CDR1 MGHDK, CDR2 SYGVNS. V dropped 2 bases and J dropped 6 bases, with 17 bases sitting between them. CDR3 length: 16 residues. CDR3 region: CASSEGGTAAPNEQFF. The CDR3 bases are TGTGCCAGCAGTGAAGGCGGGACAGCGGCCCCCAATGAGCAGTTCTTC.

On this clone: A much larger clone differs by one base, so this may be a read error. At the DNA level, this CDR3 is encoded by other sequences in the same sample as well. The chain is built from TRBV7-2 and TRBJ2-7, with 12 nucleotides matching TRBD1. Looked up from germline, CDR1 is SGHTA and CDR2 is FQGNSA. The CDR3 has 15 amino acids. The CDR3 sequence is CASSQGTGGLGEQYF. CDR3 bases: TGCGCCAGCAGCCAAGGGACAGGGGGCCTCGGCGAGCAGTACTTC.

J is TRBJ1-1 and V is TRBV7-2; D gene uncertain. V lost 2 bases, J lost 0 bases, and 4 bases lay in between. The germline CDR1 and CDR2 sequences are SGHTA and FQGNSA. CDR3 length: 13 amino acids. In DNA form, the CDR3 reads TGTGCCAGCAGCTTAATCTTGAACACTGAAGCTTTCTTT. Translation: CASSLILNTEAFF.

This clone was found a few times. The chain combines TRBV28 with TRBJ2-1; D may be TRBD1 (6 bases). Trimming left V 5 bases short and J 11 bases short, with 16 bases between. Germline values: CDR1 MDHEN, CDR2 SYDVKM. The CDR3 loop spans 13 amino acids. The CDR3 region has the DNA TGTGCCAGCAGTCTCCCCCAAAGGGGGAAGCAGTTCTTC. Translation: CASSLPQRGKQFF. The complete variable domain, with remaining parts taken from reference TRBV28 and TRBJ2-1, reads DVKVTQSSRYLVKRTGEKVFLECVQDMDHENMFWYRQDPGLGLRLIYFSYDVKMKEKGDIPEGYSVSREKKERFSLILESASTNQTSMYLCASSLPQRGKQFFGPGTRLTVL.

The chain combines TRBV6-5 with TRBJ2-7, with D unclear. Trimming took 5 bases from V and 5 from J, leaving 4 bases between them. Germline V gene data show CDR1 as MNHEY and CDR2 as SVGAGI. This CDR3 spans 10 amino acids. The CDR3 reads CASSLDEQYF. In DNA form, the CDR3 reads TGTGCCAGCAGTCTGGACGAGCAGTACTTC.

CDR3 nucleotide sequence: TGTGCCAGCAGCCCGTACCAAGCCTCCTCTGGAAACACCATATATTTT. It codes for CASSPYQASSGNTIYF. The chain employs TRBV9 and TRBJ1-3; no clear D. The CDR3 is 16 residues long. Trimming removed 4 bases at V and 0 bases at J, with 14 bases between. The V gene's germline CDR1 is SGDLS and CDR2 YYNGEE.

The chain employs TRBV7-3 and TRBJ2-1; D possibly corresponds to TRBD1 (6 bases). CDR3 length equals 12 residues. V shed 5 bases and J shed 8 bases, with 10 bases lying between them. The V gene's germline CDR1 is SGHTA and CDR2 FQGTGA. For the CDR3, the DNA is TGTGCCAGCAGCGTACAGGGATATGAGCAGTTCTTC. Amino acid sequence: CASSVQGYEQFF.

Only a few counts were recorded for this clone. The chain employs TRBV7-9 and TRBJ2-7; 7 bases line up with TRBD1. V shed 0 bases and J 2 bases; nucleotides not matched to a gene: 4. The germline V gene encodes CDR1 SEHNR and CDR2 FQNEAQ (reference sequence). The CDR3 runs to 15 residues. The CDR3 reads CASSLAVGGPYEQYF. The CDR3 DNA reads TGTGCCAGCAGCTTAGCGGTAGGGGGCCCCTACGAGCAGTACTTC.

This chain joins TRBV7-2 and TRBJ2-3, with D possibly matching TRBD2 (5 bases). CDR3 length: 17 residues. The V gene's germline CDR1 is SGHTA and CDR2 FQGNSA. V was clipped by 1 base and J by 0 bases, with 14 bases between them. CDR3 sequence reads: CASSLGAGITSTDTQYF. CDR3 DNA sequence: TGTGCCAGCAGCTTAGGGGCGGGCATTACTAGCACAGATACGCAGTATTTT.

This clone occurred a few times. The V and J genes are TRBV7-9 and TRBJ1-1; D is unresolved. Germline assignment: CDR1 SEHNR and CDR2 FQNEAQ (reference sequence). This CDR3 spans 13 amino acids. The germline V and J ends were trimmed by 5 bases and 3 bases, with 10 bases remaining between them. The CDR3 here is CASSTEQYTEAFF. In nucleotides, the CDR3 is TGTGCCAGCAGCACAGAACAGTACACTGAAGCTTTCTTT. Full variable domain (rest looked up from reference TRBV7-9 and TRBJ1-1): DTGVSQNPRHKITKRGQNVTFRCDPISEHNRLYWYRQTLGQGPEFLTYFQNEAQLEKSRLLSDRFSAERPKGSFSTLEIQRTEQGDSAMYLCASSTEQYTEAFFGQGTRLTVV.

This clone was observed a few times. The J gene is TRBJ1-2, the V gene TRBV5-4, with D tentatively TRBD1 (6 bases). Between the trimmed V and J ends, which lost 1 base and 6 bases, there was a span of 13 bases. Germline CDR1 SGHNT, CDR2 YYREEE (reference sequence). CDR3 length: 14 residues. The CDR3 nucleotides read TGTGCCAGCAGCTTGCCGGGACAAATCGATGGCTACACCTTC. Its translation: CASSLPGQIDGYTF.

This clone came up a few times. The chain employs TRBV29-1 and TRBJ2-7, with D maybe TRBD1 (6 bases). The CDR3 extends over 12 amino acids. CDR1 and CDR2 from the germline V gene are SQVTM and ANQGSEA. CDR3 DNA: TGCAGTGTAAAGACAGGCTCCTACGAGCAGTACTTC. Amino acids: CSVKTGSYEQYF.

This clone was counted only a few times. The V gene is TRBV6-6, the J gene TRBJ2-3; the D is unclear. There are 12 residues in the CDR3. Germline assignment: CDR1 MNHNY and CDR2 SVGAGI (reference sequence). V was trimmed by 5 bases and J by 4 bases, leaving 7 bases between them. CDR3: CASSDLSDTQYF. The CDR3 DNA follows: TGTGCCAGCAGTGACCTATCAGATACGCAGTATTTT.

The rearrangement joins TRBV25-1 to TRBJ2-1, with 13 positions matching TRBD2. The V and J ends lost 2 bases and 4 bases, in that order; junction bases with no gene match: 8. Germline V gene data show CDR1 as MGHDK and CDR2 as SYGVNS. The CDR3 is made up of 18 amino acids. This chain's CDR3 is CASSEAGTSGANYNEQFF. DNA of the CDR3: TGTGCCAGCAGTGAAGCCGGGACTAGCGGGGCAAATTACAATGAGCAGTTCTTC.

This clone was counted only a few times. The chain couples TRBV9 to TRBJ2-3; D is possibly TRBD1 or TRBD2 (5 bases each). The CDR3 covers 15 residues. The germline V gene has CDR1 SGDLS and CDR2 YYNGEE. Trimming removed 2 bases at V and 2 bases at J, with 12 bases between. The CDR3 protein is CASSVSGTLTDTQYF. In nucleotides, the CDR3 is TGTGCCAGCAGCGTTTCCGGGACGCTCACAGATACGCAGTATTTT. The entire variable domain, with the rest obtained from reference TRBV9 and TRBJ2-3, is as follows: DSGVTQTPKHLITATGQRVTLRCSPRSGDLSVYWYQQSLDQGLQFLIQYYNGEERAKGNILERFSAQQFPDLHSELNLSSLELGDSALYFCASSVSGTLTDTQYFGPGTRLTVL.

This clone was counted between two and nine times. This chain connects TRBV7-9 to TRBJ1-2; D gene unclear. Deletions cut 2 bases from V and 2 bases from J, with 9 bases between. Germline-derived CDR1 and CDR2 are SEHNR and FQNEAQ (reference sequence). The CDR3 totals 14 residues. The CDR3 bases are TGTGCCAGCAGCTTAAGTCAGGCCAACTATGGCTACACCTTC. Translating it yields CASSLSQANYGYTF.

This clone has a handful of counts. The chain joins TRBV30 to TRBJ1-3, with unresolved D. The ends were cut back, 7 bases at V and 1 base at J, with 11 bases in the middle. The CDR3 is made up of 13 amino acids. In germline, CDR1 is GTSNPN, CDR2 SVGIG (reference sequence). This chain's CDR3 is CASQWVSGNTIYF. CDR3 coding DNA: TGTGCCTCTCAGTGGGTGTCTGGAAACACCATATATTTT.

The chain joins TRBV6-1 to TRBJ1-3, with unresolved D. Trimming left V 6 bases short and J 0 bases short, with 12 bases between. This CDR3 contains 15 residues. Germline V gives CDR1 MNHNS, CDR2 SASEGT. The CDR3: CASSRGSSSGNTIYF. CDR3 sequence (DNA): TGTGCCAGCAGCCGCGGGAGTAGCTCTGGAAACACCATATATTTT.

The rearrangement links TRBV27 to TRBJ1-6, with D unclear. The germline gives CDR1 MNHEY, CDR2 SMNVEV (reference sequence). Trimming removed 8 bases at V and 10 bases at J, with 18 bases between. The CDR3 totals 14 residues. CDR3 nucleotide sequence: TGTGCCAGCGGGAATTCGGCCAGTTGGTCACCCCTCCACTTT. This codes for CASGNSASWSPLHF.

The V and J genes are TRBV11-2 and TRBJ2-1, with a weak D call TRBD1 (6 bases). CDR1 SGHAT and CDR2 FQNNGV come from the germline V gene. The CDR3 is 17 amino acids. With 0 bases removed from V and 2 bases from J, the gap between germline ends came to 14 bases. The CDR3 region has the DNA TGTGCCAGCAGCTTAGATCTGGGGGCAAGGGCCTACAATGAGCAGTTCTTC. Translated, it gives CASSLDLGARAYNEQFF.

The CDR3 here is CAIREEGMGYEQYF. The CDR3 nucleotides read TGTGCCATCCGAGAAGAGGGGATGGGCTACGAGCAGTACTTC. The chain has TRBV10-3 and TRBJ2-7; D could derive from TRBD1 or TRBD2 (5 bases each). V shed 8 bases and J shed 3 bases, with 17 bases lying between them. Germline V gives CDR1 ENHRY, CDR2 SYGVKD. This CDR3 comprises 14 residues.

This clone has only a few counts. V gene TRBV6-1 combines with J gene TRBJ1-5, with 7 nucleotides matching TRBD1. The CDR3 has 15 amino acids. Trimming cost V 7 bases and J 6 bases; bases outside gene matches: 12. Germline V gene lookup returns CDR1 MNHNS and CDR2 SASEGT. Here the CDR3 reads CASTEGAGGGQPQHF. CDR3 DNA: TGTGCCAGCACCGAAGGGGCAGGGGGAGGTCAGCCCCAGCATTTT.

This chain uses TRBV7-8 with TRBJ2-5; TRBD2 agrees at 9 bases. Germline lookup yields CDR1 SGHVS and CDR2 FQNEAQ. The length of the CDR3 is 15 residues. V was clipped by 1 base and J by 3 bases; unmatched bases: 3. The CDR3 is CASSLDSGGKETQYF. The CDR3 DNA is TGTGCCAGCAGCTTAGATAGCGGGGGAAAAGAGACCCAGTACTTC.

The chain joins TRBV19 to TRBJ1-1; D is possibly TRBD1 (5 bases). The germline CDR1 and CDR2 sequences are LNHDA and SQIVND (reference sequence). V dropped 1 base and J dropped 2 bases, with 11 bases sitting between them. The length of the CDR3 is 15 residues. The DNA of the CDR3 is TGTGCCAGTAGTATAGGTATTCAGGGAAACACTGAAGCTTTCTTT. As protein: CASSIGIQGNTEAFF.

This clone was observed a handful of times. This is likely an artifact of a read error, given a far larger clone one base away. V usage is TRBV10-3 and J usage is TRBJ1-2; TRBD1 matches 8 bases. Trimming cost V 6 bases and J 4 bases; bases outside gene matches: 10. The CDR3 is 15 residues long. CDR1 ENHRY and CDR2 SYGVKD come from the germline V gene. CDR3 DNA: TGTGCCATCAGGGTCGGACAGGGATCAATCTATGGCTACACCTTC. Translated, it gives CAIRVGQGSIYGYTF.

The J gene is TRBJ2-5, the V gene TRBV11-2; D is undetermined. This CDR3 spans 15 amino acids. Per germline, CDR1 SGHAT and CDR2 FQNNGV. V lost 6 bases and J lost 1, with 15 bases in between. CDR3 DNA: TGTGCCAGCAGTCCCTGGGGAACCCCCCAAGAGACCCAGTACTTC. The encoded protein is CASSPWGTPQETQYF. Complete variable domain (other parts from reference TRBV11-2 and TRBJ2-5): EAGVAQSPRYKIIEKRQSVAFWCNPISGHATLYWYQQILGQGPKLLIQFQNNGVVDDSQLPKDRFSAERLKGVDSTLKIQPAKLEDSAVYLCASSPWGTPQETQYFGPGTRLLVL.

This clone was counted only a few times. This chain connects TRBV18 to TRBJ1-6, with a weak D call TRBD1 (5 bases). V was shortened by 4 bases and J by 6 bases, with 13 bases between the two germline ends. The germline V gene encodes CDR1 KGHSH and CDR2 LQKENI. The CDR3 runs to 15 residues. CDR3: CASSRTGIPNSPLHF. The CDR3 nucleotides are TGTGCCAGCTCACGCACAGGTATCCCTAATTCACCCCTCCACTTT.

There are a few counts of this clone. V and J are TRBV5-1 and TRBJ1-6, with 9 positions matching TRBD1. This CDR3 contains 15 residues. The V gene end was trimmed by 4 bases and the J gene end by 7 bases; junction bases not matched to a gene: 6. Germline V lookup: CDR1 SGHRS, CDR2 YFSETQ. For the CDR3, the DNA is TGCGCCAGCAGCCCGCCGGGGACAGGGAATTCACCCCTCCACTTT. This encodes CASSPPGTGNSPLHF. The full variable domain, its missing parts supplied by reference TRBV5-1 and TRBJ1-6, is KAGVTQTPRYLIKTRGQQVTLSCSPISGHRSVSWYQQTPGQGLQFLFEYFSETQRNKGNFPGRFSGRQFSNSRSEMNVSTLELGDSALYLCASSPPGTGNSPLHFGNGTRLTVT.

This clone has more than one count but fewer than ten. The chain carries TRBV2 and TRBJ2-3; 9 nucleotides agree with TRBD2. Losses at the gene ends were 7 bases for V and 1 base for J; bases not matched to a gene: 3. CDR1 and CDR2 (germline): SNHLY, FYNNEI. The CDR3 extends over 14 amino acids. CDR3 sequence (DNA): TGTGCCAGCATCCGGACTAGCGGCACAGATACGCAGTATTTT. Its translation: CASIRTSGTDTQYF.

The CDR3: CASSFAGVEEKLFF. The CDR3 region has the DNA TGTGCCAGCAGTTTTGCTGGGGTCGAGGAAAAACTGTTTTTT. The chain carries TRBV28 and TRBJ1-4, with D unclear. The V gene's germline CDR1 is MDHEN and CDR2 SYDVKM. Trimming shortened V by 3 bases and J by 8 bases, and 13 bases separated the two germline ends. There are 14 residues in the CDR3.

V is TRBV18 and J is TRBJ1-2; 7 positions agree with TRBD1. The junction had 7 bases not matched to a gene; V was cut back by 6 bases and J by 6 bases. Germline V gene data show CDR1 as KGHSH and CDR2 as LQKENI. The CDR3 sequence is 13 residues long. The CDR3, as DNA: TGTGCCAGCTCCGGCGACAGGGCGAATGGCTACACCTTC. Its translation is CASSGDRANGYTF.

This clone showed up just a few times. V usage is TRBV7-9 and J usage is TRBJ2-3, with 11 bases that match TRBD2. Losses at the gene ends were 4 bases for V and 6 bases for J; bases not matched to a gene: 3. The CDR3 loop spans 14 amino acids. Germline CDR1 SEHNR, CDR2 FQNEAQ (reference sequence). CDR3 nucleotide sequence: TGTGCCAGCAGCTCCAGGACTAGCGGGGATACGCAGTATTTT. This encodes CASSSRTSGDTQYF.